A selection of T cell receptor beta chains follows, all from one sample in a study of identifying expanded T cells in peripheral blood. The assay was immunoSEQ multiplex PCR, and TCRdb's table has in-frame clones only and misses some. The data show over 85,000 clones, roughly 85% seen once. Sequenced sample: blood. These receptors all come from a person between 18 and 70 years old in good health. Both conserved end residues are part of each CDR3. Each record gives: D gene, J gene, clone size, V gene, CDR3 protein, CDR3 DNA. A D gene is named only where the DNA matches it firmly. Size is stated for part of the rows, as once, few or many counts, or as a class when the clone is expanded.

d_call: NA
j_call: TRBJ1-2
clone_size: NA
v_call: TRBV7-2
cdr3_aa: CASSAAGYVGGYTF
cdr3_nt: TGTGCCAGCAGCGCCGCGGGGTACGTAGGCGGCTACACCTTC

d_call: NA
j_call: TRBJ2-7
clone_size: NA
v_call: TRBV7-2
cdr3_aa: CASSLGSPYEQYF
cdr3_nt: TGTGCCAGCAGCTTAGGGAGCCCATACGAGCAGTACTTC

d_call: NA
j_call: TRBJ1-5
clone_size: few
v_call: TRBV5-1
cdr3_aa: CASTEYPGSNQPQHF
cdr3_nt: TGCGCCAGCACGGAATACCCAGGGAGCAATCAGCCCCAGCATTTT

d_call: NA
j_call: TRBJ2-1
clone_size: NA
v_call: TRBV2
cdr3_aa: CASARVEQFF
cdr3_nt: TGTGCCAGCGCCCGGGTTGAGCAGTTCTTC

d_call: NA
j_call: TRBJ2-2
clone_size: NA
v_call: TRBV6-5
cdr3_aa: CASSYYVSFDTGELFF
cdr3_nt: TGTGCCAGCAGTTACTACGTTAGCTTCGACACCGGGGAGCTGTTTTTT

d_call: NA
j_call: TRBJ2-1
clone_size: NA
v_call: TRBV11-2
cdr3_aa: CASSSESRGHNEQFF
cdr3_nt: TGTGCCAGCAGCTCCGAGAGTCGGGGACACAATGAGCAGTTCTTC

d_call: NA
j_call: TRBJ1-1
clone_size: NA
v_call: TRBV30
cdr3_aa: CAWSVHTGVSKAFF
cdr3_nt: TGTGCCTGGAGTGTACACACGGGGGTATCGAAAGCTTTCTTT

d_call: NA
j_call: TRBJ1-2
clone_size: NA
v_call: TRBV4-3
cdr3_aa: CASSQDMGSHYGYTF
cdr3_nt: TGCGCCAGCAGCCAAGACATGGGCAGTCACTATGGCTACACCTTC

d_call: TRBD1
j_call: TRBJ1-5
clone_size: NA
v_call: TRBV28
cdr3_aa: CASSNRQGGNQPQHF
cdr3_nt: TGTGCCAGCAGTAACCGACAGGGCGGCAATCAGCCCCAGCATTTT

d_call: NA
j_call: TRBJ1-3
clone_size: NA
v_call: TRBV7-9
cdr3_aa: CASSSRTYGNTIYF
cdr3_nt: TGTGCCAGCAGCTCGAGGACCTATGGAAACACCATATATTTT

d_call: NA
j_call: TRBJ1-3
clone_size: NA
v_call: TRBV4-1
cdr3_aa: CASSQGFLKPSGNTIYF
cdr3_nt: TGCGCCAGCAGCCAAGGGTTTCTAAAACCCTCTGGAAACACCATATATTTT

d_call: TRBD2
j_call: TRBJ2-3
clone_size: NA
v_call: TRBV6-1
cdr3_aa: CASSGATSGGGDTQYF
cdr3_nt: TGTGCCAGCAGTGGGGCGACTAGCGGGGGAGGGGATACGCAGTATTTT

d_call: NA
j_call: TRBJ1-5
clone_size: NA
v_call: TRBV6-6
cdr3_aa: CASRTTEYSNQPQHF
cdr3_nt: TGTGCCAGCAGAACGACGGAGTATAGCAATCAGCCCCAGCATTTT

d_call: NA
j_call: TRBJ1-1
clone_size: NA
v_call: TRBV5-1
cdr3_aa: CASSLGDRFAEAFF
cdr3_nt: TGCGCCAGCAGCTTGGGAGACAGGTTCGCTGAAGCTTTCTTT

d_call: TRBD1
j_call: TRBJ2-7
clone_size: once
v_call: TRBV18
cdr3_aa: CASSPPGTGNEQYF
cdr3_nt: TGTGCCAGCTCACCGCCCGGGACAGGGAACGAGCAGTACTTC

d_call: NA
j_call: TRBJ1-1
clone_size: NA
v_call: TRBV2
cdr3_aa: CASSVLDSGEAFF
cdr3_nt: TGTGCCAGCAGTGTTCTAGACAGCGGTGAAGCTTTCTTT

d_call: NA
j_call: TRBJ1-1
clone_size: NA
v_call: TRBV6-5
cdr3_aa: CASRGGTEAFF
cdr3_nt: TGTGCCAGCAGGGGGGGCACTGAAGCTTTCTTT

d_call: NA
j_call: TRBJ1-1
clone_size: NA
v_call: TRBV6-5
cdr3_aa: CASTNTGPEAFF
cdr3_nt: TGTGCCAGCACTAATACAGGGCCTGAAGCTTTCTTT

d_call: TRBD1
j_call: TRBJ2-5
clone_size: NA
v_call: TRBV5-1
cdr3_aa: CASSWGQGARGETQYF
cdr3_nt: TGCGCCAGCAGCTGGGGACAGGGGGCGCGGGGTGAGACCCAGTACTTC

d_call: NA
j_call: TRBJ1-6
clone_size: NA
v_call: TRBV10-2
cdr3_aa: CASNSKTNSPLHF
cdr3_nt: TGCGCCAGCAACAGTAAAACGAATTCACCCCTCCACTTT

d_call: NA
j_call: TRBJ2-7
clone_size: NA
v_call: TRBV5-1
cdr3_aa: CASEREQYF
cdr3_nt: TGCGCCAGCGAACGGGAGCAGTACTTC

d_call: NA
j_call: TRBJ2-2
clone_size: NA
v_call: TRBV6-6
cdr3_aa: CASSVTDTGELFF
cdr3_nt: TGTGCCAGCAGCGTAACAGACACCGGGGAGCTGTTTTTT

d_call: TRBD2
j_call: TRBJ2-1
clone_size: NA
v_call: TRBV6-1
cdr3_aa: CAHSRRGGYNEQFF
cdr3_nt: TGTGCCCATTCCAGACGGGGGGGATACAATGAGCAGTTCTTC

d_call: NA
j_call: TRBJ1-2
clone_size: NA
v_call: TRBV29-1
cdr3_aa: CSVLPYTF
cdr3_nt: TGCAGCGTGCTGCCCTACACCTTC